The clone carrying this TCR beta chain has only a few counts. The CDR3 length is 15 residues. V was trimmed by 0 bases and J by 1 base, leaving 9 bases between them. CDR1 is MDHEN and CDR2 is SYDVKM in the germline V gene. This record comes from a study of CD8 T cells in ankylosing spondylitis. In TCRdb, the 5' RACE reads were re-called with MiXCR into one record per CDR3 protein. The data contain about 130,000 distinct CDR3 sequences, approximately 9.7% of them singletons. The source material was blood, either unsorted or a sorted T cell fraction (not recorded which). This TCR was sampled from a male donor with ankylosing spondylitis or in good health (not recorded which). The chain has TRBV28 and TRBJ1-1, with D tentatively TRBD1 (5 bases). CDR3 amino acids: CASSLWGRANTEAFF. For the CDR3, the DNA is TGTGCCAGCAGTTTATGGGGACGTGCGAACACTGAAGCTTTCTTT.